The 15 T cell receptor beta chains presented below share a single source sample, sequenced in a study of beta chain features in type 1 diabetes. Study-level points and caveats: Across all four CD4+ subsets, people with type 1 diabetes showed modestly shorter TCRB CDR3s.

Every bit of the isolated RNA underwent reverse transcription, so sequencing read expressed TCRB transcripts. The repertoire was sequenced with immunoSEQ multiplex PCR; TCRdb's copy has only in-frame clones and lacks some. The sample yields fewer than 400,000 clones, over 7% seen once. For these receptors, no antigen is known. Sequenced sample: central memory CD4+ T cells from blood. These TCRs come from a man younger than 45 with type 1 diabetes.

The genes are TRBV5-6 and TRBJ1-1, with a weak D call TRBD1 (5 bases). The CDR3 consists of 14 residues. Germline lookup yields CDR1 SGHDT and CDR2 YYEEEE. Trimming cost V 1 base and J 4 bases, with 11 bases left between them. CDR3 DNA sequence: TGTGCCAGCAGCTTGTCATCAGGGTTCACTGAAGCTTTCTTT. Translated, it gives CASSLSSGFTEAFF.

The chain's CDR3 is CASSLNRQGDGYTF. The CDR3 DNA reads as TGTGCCAGCAGTTTAAACAGGCAGGGGGACGGCTACACCTTC. The chain is built from TRBV27 and TRBJ1-2; TRBD1 agrees at 7 bases. The CDR3 runs 14 residues. Trimming removed 2 bases from V and 8 bases from J; junction bases left unmatched: 8. Germline CDR1 reads MNHEY; CDR2 reads SMNVEV (reference sequence).

This clone was seen more than once but under ten times. The chain recombines TRBV28 with TRBJ2-3; 8 positions agree with TRBD1. V was clipped by 4 bases and J by 6 bases; unmatched bases: 6. This CDR3 has 14 residues. Germline lookup yields CDR1 MDHEN and CDR2 SYDVKM. In nucleotides, the CDR3 is TGTGCCAGCAGTTCCCAGGGGGCGCAGGATACGCAGTATTTT. This sequence encodes CASSSQGAQDTQYF.

The chain carries TRBV28 and TRBJ2-5, with TRBD1 as a possible D gene (6 bases). The CDR3 totals 13 residues. CDR1 and CDR2 from the germline V gene are MDHEN and SYDVKM. Between the trimmed V and J ends, which lost 4 bases and 5 bases, there was a span of 11 bases. CDR3 DNA sequence: TGTGCCAGCAGTTCAGGGGCAGAGGAGACCCAGTACTTC. The encoded protein is CASSSGAEETQYF.

The rearrangement joins TRBV11-3 to TRBJ2-4; D may be TRBD1 or TRBD2 (6 bases each). The CDR3 is made up of 15 amino acids. The V and J ends lost 3 bases and 8 bases respectively, with 17 bases between them. Germline V gene lookup returns CDR1 SGHNT and CDR2 YENEEA. The CDR3 DNA reads TGTGCCAGCAGCTTCCCCTCGGGGGCTGGTGACATTCAGTACTTC. As protein: CASSFPSGAGDIQYF.

This clone was picked up a small number of times. The rearrangement uses TRBV5-1 and TRBJ1-3, with D perhaps TRBD1 (6 bases). The CDR3 is made up of 15 amino acids. The germline CDR1 and CDR2 sequences are SGHRS and YFSETQ. The ends were cut back, 1 base at V and 2 bases at J, with 10 bases in the middle. CDR3 amino acids: CASSLSGGPGNTIYF. In DNA form, the CDR3 reads TGCGCCAGCAGCTTGAGCGGGGGGCCTGGAAACACCATATATTTT.

This clone has just a few counts. The V gene is TRBV19, the J gene TRBJ1-1; maybe TRBD1 (5 bases). The CDR3 runs 15 residues. V gave up 4 bases and J gave up 0 bases, with 12 bases separating them. Per the germline V gene, CDR1 is LNHDA and CDR2 is SQIVND (reference sequence). The chain's CDR3 is CASSKQGPMNTEAFF. The CDR3, as DNA: TGTGCCAGTAGTAAGCAGGGTCCAATGAACACTGAAGCTTTCTTT.

This clone was detected ten times or more. J is TRBJ2-5 and V is TRBV10-3, with D maybe TRBD2 (6 bases). This CDR3 spans 14 amino acids. CDR1 ENHRY and CDR2 SYGVKD come from the germline V gene. V was trimmed by 7 bases and J by 1 base, leaving 13 bases between them. CDR3: CAIKGGESQETQYF. The CDR3 region has the DNA TGTGCCATCAAAGGAGGGGAAAGCCAAGAGACCCAGTACTTC.

This chain connects TRBV7-2 to TRBJ2-5; 7 bases line up with TRBD2. Germline values: CDR1 SGHTA, CDR2 FQGNSA. The junction had 6 bases not matched to a gene; V was cut back by 0 bases and J by 2 bases. This CDR3 has 16 amino acids. The CDR3 nucleotides are TGTGCCAGCAGCTTAGCGAGGCCAGCGGGGCAAGAGACCCAGTACTTC. As protein: CASSLARPAGQETQYF.

This clone has more than one count but fewer than ten. The chain employs TRBV7-2 and TRBJ1-2; 7 bases line up with TRBD1. Germline V gene data show CDR1 as SGHTA and CDR2 as FQGNSA. Trimming removed 5 bases from V and 1 base from J; junction bases left unmatched: 4. There are 14 residues in the CDR3. This chain's CDR3 is CASSVNRGNYGYTF. In nucleotides, the CDR3 is TGTGCCAGCAGCGTCAACAGGGGTAACTATGGCTACACCTTC.

Only a few counts were recorded for this clone. The chain carries TRBV2 and TRBJ1-2; 9 bases match TRBD1. CDR3 length: 13 amino acids. CDR1 and CDR2 (germline): SNHLY, FYNNEI. V gave up 7 bases and J gave up 6 bases; unmatched junction bases: 6. CDR3 in amino acids: CASMGQGRDGYTF. CDR3 nucleotide sequence: TGTGCCAGCATGGGACAGGGACGGGATGGCTACACCTTC.

The chain combines TRBV11-2 with TRBJ1-4, with 7 bases identical to TRBD1. Per germline, CDR1 SGHAT and CDR2 FQNNGV. V lost 3 bases, J lost 8 bases, and 12 bases stayed unmatched. The CDR3 loop spans 16 amino acids. CDR3 loop: CASSLTGPSTGEKLFF. CDR3 in DNA: TGTGCCAGCAGCTTGACAGGGCCCTCGACGGGGGAAAAACTGTTTTTT.

This clone showed up many times. The rearrangement joins TRBV2 to TRBJ2-5, with 10 bases matching TRBD1. The V and J ends lost 1 base and 5 bases, in that order; junction bases with no gene match: 1. Per the germline V gene, CDR1 is SNHLY and CDR2 is FYNNEI. CDR3 length: 14 amino acids. The CDR3 DNA sequence: TGTGCCAGCAGTGAAGAGACAGGGGGCGAGACCCAGTACTTC. Translating it yields CASSEETGGETQYF.

The gene calls are TRBV5-1 and TRBJ2-5; 8 nucleotides match TRBD1. This CDR3 comprises 14 residues. Germline V CDR1 and CDR2: SGHRS, YFSETQ. The J segment lost 3 bases and the V segment lost 5 bases, leaving 6 bases of the junction unmatched. The CDR3 coding sequence is TGCGCCAGCAGGGGACAGGAGTCGAAAGAGACCCAGTACTTC. It codes for CASRGQESKETQYF.

This clone occurred a few times. V and J are TRBV2 and TRBJ1-5; a weak D match, TRBD1 (5 bases). The CDR3 spans 13 residues. The V end was cut by 7 bases, the J end by 7 bases, with 14 bases between. Germline CDR1 and CDR2: SNHLY and FYNNEI. The CDR3 DNA reads as TGTGCCAGCATGGGGCGAGAGCGACAGCCCCAGCATTTT. Translated: CASMGRERQPQHF. Drawing the rest from reference TRBV2 and TRBJ1-5, the complete variable domain is EPEVTQTPSHQVTQMGQEVILRCVPISNHLYFYWYRQILGQKVEFLVSFYNNEISEKSEIFDDQFSVERPDGSNFTLKIRSTKLEDSAMYFCASMGRERQPQHFGDGTRLSIL.